Shown below are 15 T cell receptor beta chains from a single sample sequenced in a study of blood T cell repertoires in COVID-19. The protocol was immunoSEQ multiplex PCR, while the TCRdb copy is restricted to in-frame clones and leaves out a portion. The sample consists of hundreds of thousands of clones, roughly 90% of them appearing once. The sample consisted of PBMCs or T cells enriched from blood (not recorded which). These receptor sequences come from a man younger than 40 who had been exposed to COVID-19.

The chain is built from TRBV5-1 and TRBJ2-1; 7 nucleotides align to TRBD2. The CDR3 has 19 residues. Looked up from germline, CDR1 is SGHRS and CDR2 is YFSETQ. V was clipped by 0 bases and J by 0 bases; unmatched bases: 12. DNA for the CDR3: TGCGCCAGCAGCTTGGCGCTTGGGCTAGCGGAAAGCTCCTACAATGAGCAGTTCTTC. This encodes CASSLALGLAESSYNEQFF.

This clone occurred many times. This chain connects TRBV7-9 to TRBJ2-5; TRBD2 is a possible D gene (5 bases). The CDR3 contains 16 residues. From germline, CDR1 is SEHNR and CDR2 FQNEAQ (reference sequence). V lost 1 base, J lost 0 bases, and 12 bases lay in between. The CDR3 nucleotides are TGTGCCAGCAGCTTAGTTGCCAGCGGAGACCAAGAGACCCAGTACTTC. Encoded protein: CASSLVASGDQETQYF.

This chain connects TRBV19 to TRBJ1-5, with D perhaps matching TRBD1 (6 bases). Germline V lookup: CDR1 LNHDA, CDR2 SQIVND (reference sequence). The CDR3 has 15 residues. With 5 bases removed from V and 7 bases from J, the gap between germline ends came to 18 bases. CDR3 coding DNA: TGTGCCAGTAGTGGGACACCTGAATCAGGGCAGCCCCAGCATTTT. This translates into CASSGTPESGQPQHF.

The V gene is TRBV9, the J gene TRBJ2-7; 8 bases are a match to TRBD2. V lost 4 bases to trimming and J lost 2 bases; unmatched junction nucleotides: 14. Germline CDR1 SGDLS, CDR2 YYNGEE. The CDR3 loop spans 17 amino acids. The CDR3 DNA reads TGTGCCAGCAGCCCATCCCCCGGGGGGGGTATTACCTACGAGCAGTACTTC. Its translation is CASSPSPGGGITYEQYF.

The V gene is TRBV5-5, the J gene TRBJ2-4; TRBD1 aligns across 8 bases. CDR1 is SGHKS and CDR2 is YYEKEE in the germline V gene (reference sequence). The ends lost 0 bases at V and 9 bases at J; junction bases unmatched: 2. The CDR3 runs to 13 residues. DNA of the CDR3: TGTGCCAGCAGCTTGGCAGGGGGCATCATTCAGTACTTC. It specifies CASSLAGGIIQYF.

The chain carries TRBV24-1 and TRBJ1-6; 8 bases match TRBD1. V shed 1 base, J shed 8 bases, and the junction held 12 bases outside the gene matches. Germline CDR1 KGHDR, CDR2 SFDVKD. The CDR3 loop spans 18 amino acids. CDR3 in amino acids: CATSDFLPDRVGDSPLHF. The DNA of the CDR3 is TGTGCCACCAGTGATTTCCTTCCGGACAGGGTTGGGGATTCACCCCTCCACTTT.

The chain is built from TRBV2 and TRBJ1-4; D not certain. The V end was cut by 6 bases, the J end by 6 bases, with 17 bases between. Germline V lookup: CDR1 SNHLY, CDR2 FYNNEI. CDR3 length equals 15 residues. The CDR3 reads CASRDSQLLDEKLFF. The CDR3 bases are TGTGCCAGCAGAGACTCACAGTTACTAGATGAAAAACTGTTTTTT. Full variable domain (missing parts from reference TRBV2 and TRBJ1-4): EPEVTQTPSHQVTQMGQEVILRCVPISNHLYFYWYRQILGQKVEFLVSFYNNEISEKSEIFDDQFSVERPDGSNFTLKIRSTKLEDSAMYFCASRDSQLLDEKLFFGSGTQLSVL.

The table lists this clone with a count of one. V usage is TRBV5-1 and J usage is TRBJ2-2, with D maybe TRBD1 (6 bases). The V and J ends lost 4 bases and 4 bases respectively, with 17 bases between them. In germline, CDR1 is SGHRS, CDR2 YFSETQ. The CDR3 has 16 amino acids. The CDR3 region has the DNA TGCGCCAGCAGCGCCAAAACAGGGAGCGGCACCGGGGAGCTGTTTTTT. Its translation is CASSAKTGSGTGELFF.

V and J are TRBV4-2 and TRBJ2-6; 8 nucleotides agree with TRBD1. With 6 bases clipped from V and 0 bases from J, the junction kept 10 bases outside the gene matches. Germline CDR1 LGHNA, CDR2 YNFKEQ. This CDR3 is 18 amino acids long. For the CDR3, the DNA is TGTGCCAGCAGGGCCGGCAGGGGGCGCCTCTCTGGGGCCAACGTCCTGACTTTC. It translates to CASRAGRGRLSGANVLTF.

V and J are TRBV3-1 (or the pseudogene TRBV3-2) and TRBJ2-5; D is perhaps TRBD2 (7 bases). CDR1 is LGHDT and CDR2 is YNNKEL in the germline V gene (reference sequence). With 4 bases removed from V and 5 bases from J, the gap between germline ends came to 17 bases. The CDR3 loop spans 15 amino acids. The CDR3 DNA reads as TGTGCCAGCAGCCCCGGCGGGGGCCCAATGGAGACCCAGTACTTC. Translation: CASSPGGGPMETQYF.

The chain uses TRBV7-6 and TRBJ1-3, with a tentative D call TRBD1 (5 bases). The CDR3 has 16 residues. The V end was cut by 5 bases, the J end by 0 bases, with 14 bases between. Germline-derived CDR1 and CDR2 are SGHVS and FNYEAQ. The CDR3: CASSATGYYSGNTIYF. In DNA form, the CDR3 reads TGTGCCAGCAGCGCAACAGGTTACTACTCTGGAAACACCATATATTTT.

J is TRBJ2-5 and V is TRBV2; D not resolved. The CDR3 is made up of 12 amino acids. V lost 5 bases to trimming and J lost 4 bases, with 8 bases between them. Germline CDR1 SNHLY, CDR2 FYNNEI. CDR3 sequence (DNA): TGTGCCAGCAGTCCTCTTTTAGAGACCCAGTACTTC. Protein sequence: CASSPLLETQYF.

The V call is TRBV2, the J call TRBJ1-2; D unclear. Germline-derived CDR1 and CDR2 are SNHLY and FYNNEI. V lost 1 base to trimming and J lost 1 base, with 10 bases between them. This CDR3 has 15 residues. The CDR3: CASSEGLLYNYGYTF. CDR3 sequence (DNA): TGTGCCAGCAGTGAAGGTTTGTTATATAACTATGGCTACACCTTC.

This chain uses TRBV5-4 with TRBJ2-1, with D maybe TRBD2 (7 bases). This CDR3 contains 18 residues. Germline V lookup: CDR1 SGHNT, CDR2 YYREEE (reference sequence). V was cut by 3 bases and J by 1 base, with 20 bases left in between. The DNA of the CDR3 is TGTGCCAGCAGCTCCGAGGGGGGGCGTGGGGCGTCCTACAATGAGCAGTTCTTC. Protein product: CASSSEGGRGASYNEQFF.

The rearrangement links TRBV7-6 to TRBJ2-5; a possible D gene is TRBD2 (6 bases). The CDR3 is made up of 15 amino acids. The V gene's germline CDR1 is SGHVS and CDR2 FNYEAQ. Trimming left V 5 bases short and J 1 base short, with 14 bases between. In DNA form, the CDR3 reads TGTGCCAGCAGCCCATTAGCGGACACCCAAGAGACCCAGTACTTC. This codes for CASSPLADTQETQYF.